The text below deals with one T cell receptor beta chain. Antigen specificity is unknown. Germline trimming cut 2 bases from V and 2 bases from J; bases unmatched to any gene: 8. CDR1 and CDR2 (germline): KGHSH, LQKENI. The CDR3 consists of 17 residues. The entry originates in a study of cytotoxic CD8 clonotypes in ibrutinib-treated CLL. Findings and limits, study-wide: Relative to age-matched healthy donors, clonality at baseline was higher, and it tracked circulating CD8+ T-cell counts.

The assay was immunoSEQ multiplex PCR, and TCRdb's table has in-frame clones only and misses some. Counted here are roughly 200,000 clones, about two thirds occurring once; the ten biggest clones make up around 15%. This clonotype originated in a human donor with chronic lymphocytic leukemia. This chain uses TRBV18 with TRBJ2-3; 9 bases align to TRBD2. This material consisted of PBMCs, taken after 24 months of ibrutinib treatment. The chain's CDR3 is CASSPSPIAGDTDTQYF. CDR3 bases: TGTGCCAGCTCACCATCGCCGATAGCGGGGGACACAGATACGCAGTATTTT.